This T cell receptor (beta chain) was obtained from a study of human T cells and chemical hapten exposure. Study information: Across its approximately 25 weeks, the study gave patients weekly diphenylcyclopropenone doses to the scalp. Study-level results: No shift was seen in TCRs above 1 in 1000 frequency with DPC sensitization.

In the library, unique molecular identifiers were attached to individual cDNA molecules. TCRdb re-called the RACE reads through MiXCR, storing one row per CDR3 protein. This table has roughly 360,000 distinct CDR3 sequences, about 4.4% appearing once. As to this clonotype: As yet, its antigen is unknown.

Time point given: patch test 1, 2 weeks after DPC sensitization. As to treatment: therapeutic diphenylcyclopropenone sensitization with weekly scalp DPC. The CDR3 runs 13 residues. Germline V gene data show CDR1 as DFQATT and CDR2 as SNEGSKA (reference sequence). The V and J ends lost 6 bases and 4 bases respectively, with 16 bases between them. This specimen consisted of whole blood, obtained in connection with sensitization to the hapten diphenylcyclopropenone (DPC). The chain recombines TRBV20-1 with TRBJ2-7, with D possibly being TRBD2 (5 bases). This clonotype was sampled from a woman between 45 and 60 years old with alopecia areata. Some clones in this sample may be carry-over from other donors' samples. CDR3 amino acids: CSARTALVYEQYF. DNA for the CDR3: TGCAGTGCCCGGACTGCGTTGGTTTACGAGCAGTACTTC.